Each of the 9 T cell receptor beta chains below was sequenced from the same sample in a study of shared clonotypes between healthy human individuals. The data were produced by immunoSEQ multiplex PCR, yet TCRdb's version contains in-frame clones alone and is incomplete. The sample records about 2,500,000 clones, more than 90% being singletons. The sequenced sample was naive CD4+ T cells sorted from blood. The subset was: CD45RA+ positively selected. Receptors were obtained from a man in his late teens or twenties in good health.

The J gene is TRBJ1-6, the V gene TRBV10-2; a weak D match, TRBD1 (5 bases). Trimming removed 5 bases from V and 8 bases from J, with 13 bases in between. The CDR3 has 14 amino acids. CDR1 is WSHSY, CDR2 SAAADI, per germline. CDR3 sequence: CASSHLGGHSPLHF. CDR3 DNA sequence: TGCGCCAGCAGTCACCTGGGGGGTCATTCACCCCTCCACTTT.

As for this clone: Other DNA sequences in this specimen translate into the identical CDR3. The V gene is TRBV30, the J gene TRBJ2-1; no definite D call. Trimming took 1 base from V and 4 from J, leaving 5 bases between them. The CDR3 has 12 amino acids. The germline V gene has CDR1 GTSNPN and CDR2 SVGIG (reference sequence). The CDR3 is CAWSDAYNEQFF. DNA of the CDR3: TGTGCCTGGAGTGACGCTTACAATGAGCAGTTCTTC.

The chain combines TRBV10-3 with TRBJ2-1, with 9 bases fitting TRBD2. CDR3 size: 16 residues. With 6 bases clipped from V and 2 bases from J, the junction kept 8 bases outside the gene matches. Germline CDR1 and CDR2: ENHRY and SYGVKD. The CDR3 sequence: CAISDGVAGAYNEQFF. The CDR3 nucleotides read TGTGCCATCAGCGACGGTGTAGCGGGGGCCTACAATGAGCAGTTCTTC.

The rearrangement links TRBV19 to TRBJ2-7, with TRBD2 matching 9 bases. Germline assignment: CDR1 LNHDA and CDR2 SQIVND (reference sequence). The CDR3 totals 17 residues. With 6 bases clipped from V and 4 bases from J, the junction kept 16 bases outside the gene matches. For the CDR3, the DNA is TGTGCCAGTAGCTCGTTTAGCGGGGGCCTCAGAAGTTACGAGCAGTACTTC. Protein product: CASSSFSGGLRSYEQYF.

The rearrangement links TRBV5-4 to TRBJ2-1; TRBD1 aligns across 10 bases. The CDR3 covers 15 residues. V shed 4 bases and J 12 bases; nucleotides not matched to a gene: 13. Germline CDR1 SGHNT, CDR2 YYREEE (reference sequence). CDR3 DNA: TGTGCCAGCAGCCAACCGGGACAGGGGTACAAAGGGCAGTTCTTC. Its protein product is CASSQPGQGYKGQFF.

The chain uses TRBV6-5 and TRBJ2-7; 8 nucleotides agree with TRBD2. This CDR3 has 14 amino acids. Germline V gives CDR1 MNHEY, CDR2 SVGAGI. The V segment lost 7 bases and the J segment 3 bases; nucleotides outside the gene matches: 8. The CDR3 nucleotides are TGTGCCAGCAACGGGGGGGGGCTTAGCTACGAGCAGTACTTC. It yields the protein CASNGGGLSYEQYF.

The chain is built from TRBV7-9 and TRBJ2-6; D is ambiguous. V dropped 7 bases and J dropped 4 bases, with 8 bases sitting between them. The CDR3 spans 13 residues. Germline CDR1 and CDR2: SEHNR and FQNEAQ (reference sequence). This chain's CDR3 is CASNPSGANVLTF. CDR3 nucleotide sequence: TGTGCCAGCAACCCGAGCGGGGCCAACGTCCTGACTTTC.

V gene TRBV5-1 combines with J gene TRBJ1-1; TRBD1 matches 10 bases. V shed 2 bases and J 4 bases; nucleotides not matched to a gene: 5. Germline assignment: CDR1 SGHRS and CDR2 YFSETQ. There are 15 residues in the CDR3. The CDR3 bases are TGCGCCAGCAGCTTCGCCGGGACAGGGGTCACTGAAGCTTTCTTT. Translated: CASSFAGTGVTEAFF.

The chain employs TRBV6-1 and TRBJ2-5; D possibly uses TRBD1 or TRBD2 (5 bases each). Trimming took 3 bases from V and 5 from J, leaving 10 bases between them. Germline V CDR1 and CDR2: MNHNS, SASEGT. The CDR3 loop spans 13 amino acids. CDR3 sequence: CASSDGTWETQYF. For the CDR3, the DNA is TGTGCCAGCAGTGACGGGACCTGGGAGACCCAGTACTTC.